Included here is one T cell receptor (beta chain) sequence, with context. What it binds is unknown. The sequenced template was cDNA made from the entire isolated RNA. Here immunoSEQ multiplex PCR was the method, and the copy in TCRdb shows in-frame clones only, minus some. Seen here are about 450,000 clones, about an eighth observed once, and the top ten hold over 0.035%. The sample comes from a study of beta chain features in type 1 diabetes. The V end was cut by 2 bases, the J end by 4 bases, with 9 bases between. Looked up from germline, CDR1 is SGHRS and CDR2 is YFSETQ. The CDR3 is 14 amino acids. The study, taken as a whole, reports: Shortening that was moderate but significant affected the TCRB CDR3s of Type 1 diabetes patients in all four CD4+ subsets.

Only one heparinised blood draw was taken per donor, and its volume averaged roughly 120 mL. The chain carries TRBV5-1 and TRBJ1-4; D possibly corresponds to TRBD1 (5 bases). The sample taken for sequencing was naive CD4+ T cells from blood. The source is a woman aged 18-35 years in good health. CDR3 in DNA: TGCGCCAGCAGCTTACAGGACCTTAATGAAAAACTGTTTTTT. This codes for CASSLQDLNEKLFF.